This entry describes one T cell receptor beta chain. Germline CDR1 reads SGHAT; CDR2 reads FQNNGV. Trimming removed 1 base from V and 3 bases from J, with 9 bases in between. This CDR3 spans 14 amino acids. The sample belongs to a study of blood T cell repertoires in COVID-19. Overall study context: There were acute and convalescent COVID-19 samples, and they came from the United States, Italy and Spain. T cells, B-cell-depleted T cells, or PBMCs supplied cDNA or gDNA.

This study enrolled people aged roughly 18 to 89 from about two dozen US geographic areas. As originally analysed: Amplifying reference gene primers gave estimates of nucleated cell counts. Sequenced by immunoSEQ multiplex PCR; TCRdb stores in-frame clones only, minus some. That table supplies the V and J calls and clone size; D and trimming were determined from the DNA. This table has about 400,000 clones, approximately 85% appearing once. The specimen sequenced was PBMCs or T cells enriched from blood (not recorded which). J is TRBJ1-1 and V is TRBV11-2, with D unclear. The sequence came from a woman in her forties with acute COVID-19. The CDR3 DNA is TGTGCCAGCAGCTTAGGTGGCATTTACACTGAAGCTTTCTTT. Protein sequence: CASSLGGIYTEAFF.